This T cell receptor (beta chain) was sequenced for a study of CD8+CD57+ T cells in acquired aplastic anemia. Study information: Sorted CD4+ and CD8+ cells gave a mean 3.2 ug DNA, range roughly 0.18 to 30 ug. Study-wide findings and caveats: Researchers report that twenty-nine CD8+ CDR3 sequences appeared in both patients and controls.

The V and J ends lost 4 bases and 7 bases respectively, with 20 bases between them. CDR3 length: 16 amino acids. Germline values: CDR1 SGHRS, CDR2 YFSETQ. An expansion of CD8+CD57+ cells by flow cytometry had been shown in patients chosen for sequencing. In all patients, the disease was severe acquired aplastic anemia. Template material for TCR beta VDJ and CDR3 profiling consisted of genomic DNA. MiXCR, applied by TCRdb to the reads, yields one record per CDR3 protein. The table includes some 200,000 distinct CDR3 sequences, 65% detected once. As for this clonotype: Its matching antigen is unknown.

The source is a human donor with aplastic anemia. This rearrangement joins TRBV5-1 to TRBJ2-2, with D possibly being TRBD1 (6 bases). The sample was sorted CD4+, CD8+, or CD8+CD57+ T cells (not recorded which) from PBMCs. CDR3 amino acids: CASSGPGHQKGGELFF. The CDR3 DNA reads TGCGCCAGCAGCGGCCCGGGACACCAAAAGGGCGGGGAGCTGTTTTTT.